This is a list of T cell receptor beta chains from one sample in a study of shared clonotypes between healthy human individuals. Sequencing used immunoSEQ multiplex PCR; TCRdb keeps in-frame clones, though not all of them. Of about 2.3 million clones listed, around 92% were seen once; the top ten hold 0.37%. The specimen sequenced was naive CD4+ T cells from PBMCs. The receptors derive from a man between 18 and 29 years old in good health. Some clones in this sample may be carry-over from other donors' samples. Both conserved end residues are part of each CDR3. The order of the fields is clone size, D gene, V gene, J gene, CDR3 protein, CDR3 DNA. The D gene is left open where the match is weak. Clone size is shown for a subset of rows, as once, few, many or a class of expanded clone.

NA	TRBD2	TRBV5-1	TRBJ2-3	CASSSGLAGVPDTQYF	TGCGCCAGCAGCTCGGGACTAGCGGGAGTTCCAGATACGCAGTATTTT
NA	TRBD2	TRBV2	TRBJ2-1	CASSWGLAGGPLDNEQFF	TGTGCCAGCAGTTGGGGACTAGCGGGAGGGCCCTTGGACAATGAGCAGTTCTTC
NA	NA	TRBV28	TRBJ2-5	CASSRRASLWETQYF	TGTGCCAGCAGTCGCAGGGCGTCACTGTGGGAGACCCAGTACTTC
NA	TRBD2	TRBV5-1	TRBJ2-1	CASSFPGLAGGTNEQFF	TGCGCCAGCAGCTTCCCGGGACTAGCGGGAGGTACCAATGAGCAGTTCTTC
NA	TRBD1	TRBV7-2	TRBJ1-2	CASSLLGTGDWGYTF	TGTGCCAGCAGCTTATTAGGTACAGGGGATTGGGGCTACACCTTC
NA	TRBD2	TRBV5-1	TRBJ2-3	CASSLAGGSDTQYF	TGCGCCAGCAGCTTGGCGGGAGGGTCAGATACGCAGTATTTT
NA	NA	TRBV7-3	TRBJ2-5	CASSLHRQETQYF	TGTGCCAGCAGCTTACACAGGCAAGAGACCCAGTACTTC
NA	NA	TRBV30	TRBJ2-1	CAWTPTGGEQFF	TGTGCCTGGACTCCGACCGGGGGAGAGCAGTTCTTC
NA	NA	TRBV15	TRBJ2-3	CATGRLVEDTQYF	TGTGCCACCGGCCGGCTAGTCGAAGATACGCAGTATTTT
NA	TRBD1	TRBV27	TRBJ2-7	CASSLNRGAEQYF	TGTGCCAGCAGTTTGAACAGGGGGGCCGAGCAGTACTTC
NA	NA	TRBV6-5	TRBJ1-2	CASSYSGGLGYGYTF	TGTGCCAGCAGTTACTCCGGGGGGCTGGGCTATGGCTACACCTTC
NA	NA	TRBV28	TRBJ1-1	CASSLIWGQATEAFF	TGTGCCAGCAGTTTAATTTGGGGGCAGGCCACTGAAGCTTTCTTT
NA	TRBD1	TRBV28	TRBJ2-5	CASSRGDRGKETQYF	TGTGCCAGCAGCCGGGGGGACAGGGGTAAAGAGACCCAGTACTTC
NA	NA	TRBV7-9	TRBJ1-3	CASRSQLGGSGNTIYF	TGTGCCAGCAGATCTCAACTGGGAGGTTCCGGAAACACCATATATTTT
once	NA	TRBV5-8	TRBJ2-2	CASSLRPTGELFF	TGTGCCAGCAGCTTAAGGCCCACCGGGGAGCTGTTTTTT
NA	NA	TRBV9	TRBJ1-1	CASSAERGGRNTEAFF	TGTGCCAGCAGCGCGGAGAGGGGCGGACGGAACACTGAAGCTTTCTTT
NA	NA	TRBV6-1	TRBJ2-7	CASRYGLSSYEQYF	TGTGCCAGCAGGTATGGACTCAGCTCCTACGAGCAGTACTTC
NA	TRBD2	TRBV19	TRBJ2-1	CASIAGDNFHEQFF	TGTGCCAGTATTGCGGGAGATAATTTTCATGAGCAGTTCTTC
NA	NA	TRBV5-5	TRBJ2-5	CASSFQGSGETQYF	TGTGCCAGCAGCTTTCAGGGCTCTGGGGAGACCCAGTACTTC
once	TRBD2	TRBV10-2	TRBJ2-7	CASSKVAGAEQYF	TGCGCCAGCAGTAAAGTAGCGGGAGCCGAGCAGTACTTC
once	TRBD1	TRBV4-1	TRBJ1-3	CASSHPGQGASGNTIYF	TGCGCCAGCAGCCACCCGGGACAGGGGGCTTCGGGGAACACCATATATTTT
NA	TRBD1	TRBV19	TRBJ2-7	CASSIRTGANYEQYF	TGTGCCAGTAGTATACGCACAGGGGCCAACTACGAGCAGTACTTC
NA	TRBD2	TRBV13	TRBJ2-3	CASSLGGSGRQADTQYF	TGTGCCAGCAGCTTAGGTGGTAGCGGGAGGCAGGCAGATACGCAGTATTTT
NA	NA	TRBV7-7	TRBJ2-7	CASSLITPEGCYEQYF	TGTGCCAGCAGCTTAATAACCCCGGAGGGCTGCTACGAGCAGTACTTC
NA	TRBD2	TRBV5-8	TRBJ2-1	CASTPGPGGRGYNEQFF	TGTGCCAGCACTCCCGGCCCCGGCGGGAGGGGTTACAATGAGCAGTTCTTC
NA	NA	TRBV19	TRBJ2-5	CASSMPGVPETQYF	TGTGCCAGTAGTATGCCGGGAGTCCCAGAGACCCAGTACTTC
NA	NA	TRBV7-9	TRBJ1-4	CASSVQGGANEKLFF	TGTGCCAGCAGCGTGCAGGGCGGTGCAAATGAAAAACTGTTTTTT
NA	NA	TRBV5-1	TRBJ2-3	CASSSDRRPGTDTQYF	TGCGCCAGCAGCTCTGACAGGCGGCCTGGCACAGATACGCAGTATTTT
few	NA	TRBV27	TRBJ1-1	CASRWGNKAEAFF	TGTGCCAGCAGATGGGGGAACAAAGCTGAAGCTTTCTTT
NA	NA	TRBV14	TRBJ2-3	CASSQGRRTRDTDTQYF	TGTGCCAGCAGCCAGGGGAGGAGGACGCGGGACACAGATACGCAGTATTTT
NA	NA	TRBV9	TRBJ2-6	CASTTGANVLTF	TGTGCCAGCACAACTGGGGCCAACGTCCTGACTTTC
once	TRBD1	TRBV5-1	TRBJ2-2	CASSFKTGAGELFF	TGCGCCAGCAGCTTCAAGACAGGGGCCGGGGAGCTGTTTTTT
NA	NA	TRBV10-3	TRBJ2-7	CAIGEETYEQYF	TGTGCCATCGGGGAAGAGACCTACGAGCAGTACTTC
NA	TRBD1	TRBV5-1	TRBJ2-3	CASRATQSDRETDTQYF	TGCGCCAGCAGGGCAACCCAATCGGACAGGGAAACAGATACGCAGTATTTT
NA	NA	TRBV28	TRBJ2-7	CASSFFGSRDYEQYF	TGTGCCAGCAGTTTTTTTGGTAGCCGAGACTACGAGCAGTACTTC
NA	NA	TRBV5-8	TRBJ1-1	CASSRRGGGATEAFF	TGTGCCAGCAGCCGGAGGGGTGGAGGGGCCACTGAAGCTTTCTTT
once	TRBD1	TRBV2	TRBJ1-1	CASSDIRTGSEAFF	TGTGCCAGCAGTGATATTAGGACAGGGTCTGAAGCTTTCTTT
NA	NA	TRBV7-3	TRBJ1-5	CASSLTGGGNQPQHF	TGTGCCAGCAGCTTGACCGGGGGGGGCAATCAGCCCCAGCATTTT
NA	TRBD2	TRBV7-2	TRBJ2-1	CASSLSGGPYNEQFF	TGTGCCAGCAGCTTAAGCGGGGGCCCCTACAATGAGCAGTTCTTC
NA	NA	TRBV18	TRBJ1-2	CASSPSGTMGGYTF	TGTGCCAGCTCACCTTCCGGGACAATGGGGGGCTACACCTTC
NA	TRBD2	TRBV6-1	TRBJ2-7	CASSEAEGSGSFYEQYF	TGTGCCAGCAGTGAAGCAGAGGGTAGCGGGAGTTTCTACGAGCAGTACTTC
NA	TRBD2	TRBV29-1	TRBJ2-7	CSVVPRPGGIYEQYF	TGCAGCGTTGTTCCTCGGCCGGGAGGAATTTACGAGCAGTACTTC
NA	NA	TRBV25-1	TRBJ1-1	CASSHRGGKAEAFF	TGTGCCAGCAGTCACCGGGGGGGGAAGGCTGAAGCTTTCTTT
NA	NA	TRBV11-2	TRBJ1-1	CASSLKGDTEAFF	TGTGCCAGCAGCTTAAAAGGGGACACTGAAGCTTTCTTT
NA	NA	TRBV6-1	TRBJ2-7	CASSEGADYEQYF	TGTGCCAGCAGTGAAGGTGCAGACTACGAGCAGTACTTC
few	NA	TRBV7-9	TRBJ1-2	CASPQGPHYGYTF	TGTGCCAGCCCGCAGGGGCCTCACTATGGCTACACCTTC
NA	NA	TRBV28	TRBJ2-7	CASSLGGSYEQYF	TGTGCCAGCAGTTTAGGGGGAAGCTACGAGCAGTACTTC
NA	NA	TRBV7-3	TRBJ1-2	CASSPAGVELVGYTF	TGTGCCAGCAGCCCGGCCGGGGTTGAACTTGTAGGGTACACCTTC